The 29 T cell receptor beta chains below were found in one sample sequenced in a study of T cells in Graves' hyperthyroidism and ophthalmopathy. RNA transcripts gave rise to amplified TCR beta CDR3 regions. HTBI primers were used for first-round RT-PCR of the TCR CDR3. Each CDR3 protein is one row after TCRdb ran MiXCR on the multiplex PCR reads. The table shows a few hundred thousand distinct CDR3 sequences, with roughly 14% occurring only once. The sample comprised blood. These receptors all stem from a woman between 25 and 40 years old with Graves' hyperthyroidism.

The sample holds many counts of this clonotype. The rearrangement joins TRBV6-5 to TRBJ2-3, with D perhaps TRBD1 (6 bases). CDR3 size: 14 residues. Trimming shortened V by 5 bases and J by 6 bases, and 15 bases separated the two germline ends. Germline V lookup: CDR1 MNHEY, CDR2 SVGAGI. CDR3: CASSKQGLWDTQYF. In nucleotides, the CDR3 is TGTGCCAGCAGTAAACAGGGCCTCTGGGATACGCAGTATTTT.

This clonotype was detected only a few times. The CDR3 DNA is TGTGCCACCCTGGGTCTGGACAGAGCTTTTATGAACACTGAAGCTTTCTTT. This translates into CATLGLDRAFMNTEAFF. V is TRBV2 and J is TRBJ1-1; perhaps TRBD1 as D (6 bases). Trimming cost V 10 bases and J 0 bases, with 24 bases left between them. The CDR3 spans 17 residues. CDR1 is SNHLY, CDR2 FYNNEI, per germline.

This clonotype showed up many times. This chain connects TRBV7-9 to TRBJ2-3; TRBD1 is a possible D gene (5 bases). V lost 9 bases to trimming and J lost 2 bases, with 12 bases between them. CDR3 size: 13 residues. Germline CDR1 reads SEHNR; CDR2 reads FQNEAQ (reference sequence). The CDR3 spells CAREQGYTDTQYF. Written as DNA, the CDR3 is TGTGCCAGAGAGCAGGGCTACACAGATACGCAGTATTTT.

This clonotype was counted at least ten times. The chain has TRBV28 and TRBJ2-3; 8 nucleotides match TRBD2. The CDR3 spans 14 residues. Germline assignment: CDR1 MDHEN and CDR2 SYDVKM. J lost 11 bases, V lost 5 bases, and 12 bases had no gene match. The CDR3 sequence is CASSPGGVSLRQYF. CDR3 bases: TGTGCCAGCAGTCCCGGGGGGGTGAGTTTAAGGCAGTATTTT. The full variable domain, rest sourced from reference TRBV28 and TRBJ2-3, is DVKVTQSSRYLVKRTGEKVFLECVQDMDHENMFWYRQDPGLGLRLIYFSYDVKMKEKGDIPEGYSVSREKKERFSLILESASTNQTSMYLCASSPGGVSLRQYFGPGTRLTVL.

The chain links TRBV13 to TRBJ2-5, with D tentatively TRBD2 (7 bases). With 5 bases removed from V and 4 bases from J, the gap between germline ends came to 23 bases. The V gene's germline CDR1 is PRHDT and CDR2 FYEKMQ (reference sequence). The CDR3 consists of 17 residues. The CDR3 coding sequence is TGTGCCAGCAGCGAGGGGGGGGGCAGGGCTTTTCGAGAGACCCAGTACTTC. Protein sequence: CASSEGGGRAFRETQYF.

This clonotype came up many times. V and J are TRBV30 and TRBJ1-1; D is perhaps TRBD1 (6 bases). The V gene's germline CDR1 is GTSNPN and CDR2 SVGIG (reference sequence). V lost 2 bases and J 7 bases, leaving 17 bases between the germline ends. The CDR3 has 14 amino acids. As DNA, the CDR3 is TGTGCCTGGAGTCTGGGGGGCTACGAAATTGAAGCTTTCTTT. This encodes CAWSLGGYEIEAFF. The complete variable domain, with remaining parts taken from reference TRBV30 and TRBJ1-1, reads SQTIHQWPATLVQPVGSPLSLECTVEGTSNPNLYWYRQAAGRGLQLLFYSVGIGQISSEVPQNLSASRPQDRQFILSSKKLLLSDSGFYLCAWSLGGYEIEAFFGQGTRLTVV.

The chain has TRBV27 and TRBJ2-1, with D perhaps matching TRBD1 (6 bases). The CDR3 is 15 residues long. Germline assignment: CDR1 MNHEY and CDR2 SMNVEV (reference sequence). Trimming left V 8 bases short and J 4 bases short, with 18 bases between. In nucleotides, the CDR3 is TGTGCCAGCCGAGATCAGGGGACGTCGTACAATGAGCAGTTCTTC. Translated, it gives CASRDQGTSYNEQFF.

The V call is TRBV6-6, the J call TRBJ1-1; D gene unclear. The CDR3 has 15 amino acids. Per germline, CDR1 MNHNY and CDR2 SVGAGI (reference sequence). Trimming cost V 2 bases and J 1 base, with 11 bases left between them. CDR3 nucleotides: TGTGCCAGCAGTTACCCACAGAAGAGGAACACTGAAGCTTTCTTT. This codes for CASSYPQKRNTEAFF.

The chain joins TRBV19 to TRBJ2-1; maybe TRBD2 (5 bases). Germline assignment: CDR1 LNHDA and CDR2 SQIVND (reference sequence). This CDR3 is built from 14 residues. V lost 6 bases and J 2 bases, leaving 11 bases between the germline ends. CDR3 region: CASSGREPYNEQFF. The CDR3 DNA reads TGTGCCAGTAGCGGTAGGGAGCCCTACAATGAGCAGTTCTTC.

Only a few counts were recorded for this clonotype. The chain joins TRBV18 to TRBJ2-3; TRBD1 is a possible D gene (5 bases). The CDR3 is 16 amino acids. The V and J ends lost 1 base and 1 base respectively, with 12 bases between them. Germline CDR1 KGHSH, CDR2 LQKENI. CDR3 nucleotide sequence: TGTGCCAGCTCACCACGCCAGGGTGGGGGCACAGATACGCAGTATTTT. Encoded protein: CASSPRQGGGTDTQYF.

This clonotype was counted at least ten times. The chain couples TRBV6-1 to TRBJ2-1; D may match TRBD1 or TRBD2 (5 bases each). Germline CDR1 MNHNS, CDR2 SASEGT. CDR3 length equals 13 residues. CDR3 nucleotides: TGTGCGAACGGGGCTGACTCGACTGGCGAGCAGTTCTTC. Encoded protein: CANGADSTGEQFF.

Regarding this clonotype: A single base separates this from a much larger clone, so it may be a read error. The CDR3 does not end in the conserved phenylalanine or tryptophan, so this is likely a read error. V is TRBV7-9 and J is TRBJ2-7, with TRBD1 identical over 8 bases. The CDR3 has 12 amino acids. Germline-derived CDR1 and CDR2 are SEHNR and FQNEAQ (reference sequence). The ends lost 11 bases at V and 1 base at J; junction bases unmatched: 4. CDR3: CAAGDRSYEQYS. CDR3 nucleotide sequence: TGTGCCGCCGGGGACAGGTCCTACGAGCAGTACTCC.

This clonotype has only a few counts. The rearrangement links TRBV20-1 to TRBJ2-7, with 10 bases lining up with TRBD2. Germline trimming cut 6 bases from V and 3 bases from J; bases unmatched to any gene: 8. This CDR3 comprises 14 residues. The germline gives CDR1 DFQATT, CDR2 SNEGSKA (reference sequence). For the CDR3, the DNA is TGCAGTGCCCGCTACTTAGCGGGAGGCTACGAGCAGTACTTC. The encoded protein is CSARYLAGGYEQYF.

This clonotype was seen repeatedly, ten times or more. This chain joins TRBV6-1 and TRBJ1-2; D is ambiguous. The V gene's germline CDR1 is MNHNS and CDR2 SASEGT. The CDR3 sequence is 13 residues long. The V and J ends lost 5 bases and 7 bases respectively, with 14 bases between them. The CDR3 protein is CASSPQAASGYTF. The CDR3 DNA sequence: TGTGCCAGCAGTCCGCAGGCGGCTTCTGGCTACACCTTC.

V gene TRBV19 combines with J gene TRBJ2-3, with D unclear. This CDR3 comprises 16 residues. The germline V gene encodes CDR1 LNHDA and CDR2 SQIVND (reference sequence). Trimming removed 4 bases from V and 5 bases from J, with 19 bases in between. The CDR3 spells CASSRLEKSWRDTQYF. CDR3 sequence (DNA): TGTGCCAGTAGTAGACTTGAGAAATCATGGCGAGATACGCAGTATTTT.

The chain uses TRBV20-1 and TRBJ2-7, with 12 positions matching TRBD2. The junction had 9 bases not matched to a gene; V was cut back by 4 bases and J by 5 bases. Germline V gives CDR1 DFQATT, CDR2 SNEGSKA (reference sequence). This CDR3 spans 15 amino acids. The CDR3 loop reads CSAIFGLAGLNEQYF. DNA for the CDR3: TGCAGTGCTATTTTCGGACTAGCGGGACTGAACGAGCAGTACTTC.

CDR3 region: CNATVAGTVYNEQFF. DNA for the CDR3: TGCAATGCCACGGTAGCGGGCACCGTTTACAATGAGCAGTTCTTC. The chain carries TRBV20-1 and TRBJ2-1, with TRBD2 matching 7 bases. The germline gives CDR1 DFQATT, CDR2 SNEGSKA (reference sequence). The CDR3 totals 15 residues.

The chain couples TRBV19 to TRBJ2-1; 7 nucleotides agree with TRBD2. The CDR3 runs to 15 residues. Germline CDR1 reads LNHDA; CDR2 reads SQIVND (reference sequence). J was trimmed by 6 bases and V by 4 bases; bases with no gene match: 9. The CDR3 sequence is CASSTSSGTTNEQFF. The DNA for the CDR3 is TGTGCCAGTAGTACCTCCTCCGGGACTACCAATGAGCAGTTCTTC.

At least ten counts were recorded for this clonotype. The chain is built from TRBV4-1 and TRBJ2-7; 9 nucleotides align to TRBD2. Per the germline V gene, CDR1 is MGHRA and CDR2 is YSYEKL. With V trimmed by 4 bases and J by 6 bases, 10 bases remained unmatched. This CDR3 has 15 residues. The CDR3 DNA sequence: TGCGCCAGCAGCCCTCTTGAGGGACTAGCTTTCGAGCAGTACTTC. Its translation is CASSPLEGLAFEQYF.

This clonotype is a singleton in its sample. A read error may explain this, as a much larger clone is one base away. The chain employs TRBV2 and TRBJ2-1; 7 positions match TRBD2. Germline loops: CDR1 SNHLY, CDR2 FYNNEI. CDR3 length equals 13 residues. V gave up 10 bases and J gave up 6 bases; unmatched junction bases: 9. The CDR3 sequence is CATTLAGANEQFF. Here the CDR3 DNA reads TGTGCCACTACCCTGGCGGGAGCCAATGAGCAGTTCTTC.

This clonotype was counted many times. The rearrangement uses TRBV28 and TRBJ2-1, with 12 positions matching TRBD2. This CDR3 region has 18 residues. The germline V gene has CDR1 MDHEN and CDR2 SYDVKM. V lost 2 bases to trimming and J lost 0 bases; unmatched junction nucleotides: 5. CDR3 sequence reads: CASSLGLAGGGSYNEQFF. In nucleotides, the CDR3 is TGTGCCAGCAGTTTAGGGCTAGCGGGAGGGGGCTCCTACAATGAGCAGTTCTTC.

The sample holds a few counts of this clonotype. The V gene is TRBV5-8, the J gene TRBJ1-2; D perhaps matches TRBD1 (6 bases). Looked up from germline, CDR1 is SGHTS and CDR2 is YDEGEE. Trimming pared 4 bases from V and 4 bases from J, leaving 11 bases between. This CDR3 is 13 amino acids long. The CDR3 DNA follows: TGTGCCAGCAGCCTAGGGGGGGCCTATGGCTACACCTTC. The encoded protein is CASSLGGAYGYTF.

This chain joins TRBV5-4 and TRBJ2-1, with 7 bases aligning to TRBD1. There are 14 residues in the CDR3. J was trimmed by 3 bases and V by 2 bases; bases with no gene match: 2. Germline V CDR1 and CDR2: SGHNT, YYREEE (reference sequence). The CDR3 region has the DNA TGTGCCAGCAGCTTCGGACAGGACTACAATGAGCAGTTCTTC. As protein: CASSFGQDYNEQFF.

This clonotype has a single count. Compared with germline, one end of the junction differs, possibly owing to a read error. V gene TRBV10-3 combines with J gene TRBJ2-4; D uncertain. There are 12 residues in the CDR3. The germline V gene encodes CDR1 ENHRY and CDR2 SYGVKD. DNA for the CDR3: TGTGCCATCAGTGAGGCGGACCTGATTCAATACTTC. This codes for CAISEADLIQYF.

This clonotype was seen a few times. The chain employs TRBV6-1 and TRBJ2-7; D gene ambiguous. Germline assignment: CDR1 MNHNS and CDR2 SASEGT. Between the trimmed V and J ends, which lost 5 bases and 0 bases, there was a span of 8 bases. This CDR3 comprises 13 residues. The CDR3 spells CASSRQVSYEQYF. Written as DNA, the CDR3 is TGTGCCAGCAGTCGGCAGGTCTCCTACGAGCAGTACTTC.

A single count supports this clonotype. CDR3 sequence: CASSARDGGLYEQYF. The CDR3 DNA is TGTGCCAGCTCAGCGAGGGACGGAGGCCTCTACGAGCAGTACTTC. V usage is TRBV18 and J usage is TRBJ2-7; D may be TRBD1 or TRBD2 (5 bases each). CDR3 size: 15 residues. Per germline, CDR1 KGHSH and CDR2 LQKENI. The germline V and J ends were trimmed by 5 bases and 3 bases, with 17 bases remaining between them. The variable domain in full, completed from reference TRBV18 and TRBJ2-7, reads NAGVMQNPRHLVRRRGQEARLRCSPMKGHSHVYWYRQLPEEGLKFMVYLQKENIIDESGMPKERFSAEFPKEGPSILRIQQVVRGDSAAYFCASSARDGGLYEQYFGPGTRLTVT.

This clonotype was detected a few times. The V and J genes are TRBV6-1 and TRBJ2-7; D might be TRBD2 (5 bases). CDR3 size: 15 residues. V dropped 2 bases and J dropped 2 bases, with 13 bases sitting between them. Germline CDR1 reads MNHNS; CDR2 reads SASEGT. The CDR3 region is CASSERIGRTYEQYF. Written as DNA, the CDR3 is TGTGCCAGCAGTGAAAGGATAGGGAGAACCTACGAGCAGTACTTC.

This clonotype was detected a few times. The CDR3 sequence: CASSLLASGSSDTQYF. The CDR3 DNA reads TGTGCCAGCAGTTTATTGGCTAGCGGGAGTTCAGATACGCAGTATTTT. The chain uses TRBV27 and TRBJ2-3, with 10 nucleotides matching TRBD2. Losses at the gene ends were 1 base for V and 4 bases for J; bases not matched to a gene: 5. The CDR3 is 16 amino acids. Germline CDR1 MNHEY, CDR2 SMNVEV (reference sequence).

The chain links TRBV11-2 to TRBJ2-3; no reliable D call. Between the trimmed V and J ends, which lost 3 bases and 3 bases, there was a span of 10 bases. The CDR3 covers 14 residues. Germline assignment: CDR1 SGHAT and CDR2 FQNNGV. In DNA form, the CDR3 reads TGTGCCAGCAGCTTCTTGTTGGATACAGATACGCAGTATTTT. Protein: CASSFLLDTDTQYF.